These 18 T cell receptor beta chains came from one sample sequenced in a study of cytomegalovirus exposure and HLA in healthy donors (dated by TCRdb to between 2016 and 2019). Libraries were prepared through the immunoSEQ multiplex PCR assay. The multiplex PCR relied on a mix of 60 forward primers for TCR Vbeta segments and 13 reverse primers for TCR Jbeta segments. This is the immuneACCESS table as TCRdb keeps it, with only in-frame sequences that have V and J called. A part of the clones is gone; compared with another copy, unresolved V genes explain less than half, and the rest is unexplained. The sample records some 180,000 clones, 70% to 75% of which are singletons. Of the sample, roughly 3% falls within the top ten clones. Material: PBMCs. These receptors were collected from a male donor in good health and CMV-seronegative.

The genes are TRBV15 and TRBJ1-2; D is undetermined. The CDR3 covers 12 residues. With 3 bases removed from V and 8 bases from J, the gap between germline ends came to 10 bases. CDR1 LNHNV and CDR2 YYDKDF come from the germline V gene (reference sequence). The CDR3 DNA reads as TGTGCCACCAGCAGTACAACCTCAGGCTACACCTTC. Translation: CATSSTTSGYTF.

The CDR3 protein is CASSQDGKVGGQYF. The CDR3 bases are TGCGCCAGCAGCCAAGATGGAAAAGTCGGGGGGCAGTACTTC. V is TRBV4-1 and J is TRBJ2-7; D may be TRBD2 (6 bases). The germline V gene encodes CDR1 MGHRA and CDR2 YSYEKL. Trimming cost V 0 bases and J 9 bases, with 15 bases left between them. This CDR3 contains 14 residues.

The chain couples TRBV5-1 to TRBJ1-4; no reliable D call. Trimming stripped 7 bases from V and 0 bases from J, with 13 bases between. The germline V gene has CDR1 SGHRS and CDR2 YFSETQ. The CDR3 consists of 15 residues. As DNA, the CDR3 is TGCGCCAGCCGAGACACTCCCACAACTAATGAAAAACTGTTTTTT. Translated, it gives CASRDTPTTNEKLFF.

V and J are TRBV28 and TRBJ2-5, with 10 bases lining up with TRBD1. The end of the DNA fits TRBJ2-7 better, so the J call may be wrong. Germline-derived CDR1 and CDR2 are MDHEN and SYDVKM. The CDR3 extends over 15 amino acids. Here the CDR3 reads CASGAPGQGWAEQYF. Written as DNA, the CDR3 is TGTGCCAGCGGAGCCCCGGGACAGGGGTGGGCCGAGCAGTACTTC.

Concerning this clone: The same CDR3 is also encoded by other DNA sequences in this sample. The chain joins TRBV15 to TRBJ1-5; D remains ambiguous. The germline CDR1 and CDR2 sequences are LNHNV and YYDKDF (reference sequence). V was trimmed by 0 bases and J by 0 bases, leaving 3 bases between them. The CDR3 extends over 14 amino acids. CDR3 amino acids: CATSRDSSNQPQHF. In DNA form, the CDR3 reads TGTGCCACCAGCAGAGATAGTAGCAATCAGCCCCAGCATTTT.

This chain connects TRBV2 to TRBJ1-5, with unresolved D. CDR3 size: 13 residues. V was cut by 4 bases and J by 5 bases, with 9 bases left in between. Germline V lookup: CDR1 SNHLY, CDR2 FYNNEI. CDR3 sequence reads: CASSGSRDQPQHF. CDR3 nucleotide sequence: TGTGCCAGCAGTGGTTCGAGAGATCAGCCCCAGCATTTT.

The genes are TRBV9 and TRBJ1-5; 7 positions agree with TRBD1. Per germline, CDR1 SGDLS and CDR2 YYNGEE. The length of the CDR3 is 15 residues. The V segment lost 3 bases and the J segment 3 bases; nucleotides outside the gene matches: 6. The CDR3 DNA reads TGTGCCAGCAGCGAGGGGGACAGACCCAATCAGCCCCAGCATTTT. Translated, it gives CASSEGDRPNQPQHF.

The chain has TRBV18 and TRBJ1-5, with 7 bases fitting TRBD1. In germline, CDR1 is KGHSH, CDR2 LQKENI. The CDR3 has 14 amino acids. V shed 2 bases, J shed 7 bases, and the junction held 5 bases outside the gene matches. The chain's CDR3 is CASSPGTASQPQHF. The CDR3 DNA reads as TGTGCCAGCTCACCAGGGACAGCAAGCCAGCCCCAGCATTTT.

The chain has TRBV18 and TRBJ1-3; TRBD1 agrees at 7 bases. J was trimmed by 0 bases and V by 3 bases; bases with no gene match: 11. This CDR3 is built from 18 residues. Germline CDR1 and CDR2: KGHSH and LQKENI. This CDR3 reads CASSPRETGRNSGNTIYF. The CDR3 coding sequence is TGTGCCAGCTCACCGCGTGAGACAGGGCGTAACTCTGGAAACACCATATATTTT.

J is TRBJ1-5 and V is TRBV28, with D maybe TRBD1 (6 bases). Trimming cost V 5 bases and J 6 bases, with 11 bases left between them. The CDR3 spans 13 residues. Germline CDR1 reads MDHEN; CDR2 reads SYDVKM. The CDR3 protein is CASSLQGGQPQHF. In nucleotides, the CDR3 is TGTGCCAGCAGTCTACAGGGTGGTCAGCCCCAGCATTTT.

This chain connects TRBV28 to TRBJ1-5; a weak D match, TRBD1 (5 bases). Germline-derived CDR1 and CDR2 are MDHEN and SYDVKM. The CDR3 loop spans 15 amino acids. Trimming stripped 2 bases from V and 4 bases from J, with 12 bases between. CDR3 loop: CASSLQGRSNQPQHF. In nucleotides, the CDR3 is TGTGCCAGCAGTTTACAGGGAAGATCGAATCAGCCCCAGCATTTT.

CDR3 residues: CASSASAGGLAPYNEQFF. The CDR3 nucleotides are TGTGCCAGCAGTGCGAGCGCGGGAGGACTTGCGCCCTACAATGAGCAGTTCTTC. The V gene is TRBV2, the J gene TRBJ2-1, with 8 bases lining up with TRBD2. The CDR3 runs to 18 residues. Per germline, CDR1 SNHLY and CDR2 FYNNEI. The trim removed 4 bases at V and 2 bases at J, leaving 13 bases unmatched.

The V gene is TRBV30, the J gene TRBJ1-5; D perhaps matches TRBD1 (5 bases). CDR1 and CDR2 (germline): GTSNPN, SVGIG (reference sequence). Trimming left V 2 bases short and J 11 bases short, with 13 bases between. The CDR3 is made up of 12 amino acids. The CDR3 reads CAWSTQGLAQHF. DNA for the CDR3: TGTGCCTGGAGTACGCAGGGCTTGGCCCAGCATTTT.

This chain joins TRBV18 and TRBJ2-7, with D possibly TRBD1 on 6 matching bases. V was clipped by 5 bases and J by 4 bases, with 15 bases between them. The germline V gene has CDR1 KGHSH and CDR2 LQKENI. The CDR3 runs 14 residues. The DNA for the CDR3 is TGTGCCAGCTCAAGGGACAAGGGCCCGTACGAGCAGTACTTC. Amino acid sequence: CASSRDKGPYEQYF.

This chain uses TRBV28 with TRBJ1-5; 10 positions match TRBD1. The CDR3 length is 16 residues. Trimming removed 4 bases from V and 3 bases from J; junction bases left unmatched: 6. Germline V gene lookup returns CDR1 MDHEN and CDR2 SYDVKM. CDR3 loop: CASSYSGTGVNQPQHF. The CDR3 DNA follows: TGTGCCAGCAGTTATTCCGGGACAGGGGTCAATCAGCCCCAGCATTTT.

The J gene is TRBJ2-1, the V gene TRBV9; 8 bases agree with TRBD2. The germline gives CDR1 SGDLS, CDR2 YYNGEE. V shed 3 bases, J shed 0 bases, and the junction held 8 bases outside the gene matches. The CDR3 length is 17 residues. The CDR3 protein is CASSAPGLGSSYNEQFF. The CDR3 nucleotides are TGTGCCAGCAGCGCGCCGGGACTAGGAAGCTCCTACAATGAGCAGTTCTTC.

The V call is TRBV2, the J call TRBJ2-7, with 10 bases aligning to TRBD1. Trimming removed 5 bases from V and 7 bases from J; junction bases left unmatched: 5. Germline V lookup: CDR1 SNHLY, CDR2 FYNNEI. CDR3 length: 13 amino acids. CDR3 in DNA: TGTGCCAGCAGTTTCGACAGGGGGCATGAGCAGTACTTC. The encoded protein is CASSFDRGHEQYF. The full variable domain, its missing parts supplied by reference TRBV2 and TRBJ2-7, is EPEVTQTPSHQVTQMGQEVILRCVPISNHLYFYWYRQILGQKVEFLVSFYNNEISEKSEIFDDQFSVERPDGSNFTLKIRSTKLEDSAMYFCASSFDRGHEQYFGPGTRLTVT.

This clone has more than one count but fewer than ten. The chain recombines TRBV7-8 with TRBJ1-5; 8 bases fit TRBD1. This CDR3 spans 14 amino acids. The V segment lost 5 bases and the J segment 4 bases; nucleotides outside the gene matches: 4. Per the germline V gene, CDR1 is SGHVS and CDR2 is FQNEAQ. CDR3 amino acids: CASSPTGGNQPQHF. The DNA for the CDR3 is TGTGCCAGCAGCCCCACAGGGGGGAATCAGCCCCAGCATTTT.